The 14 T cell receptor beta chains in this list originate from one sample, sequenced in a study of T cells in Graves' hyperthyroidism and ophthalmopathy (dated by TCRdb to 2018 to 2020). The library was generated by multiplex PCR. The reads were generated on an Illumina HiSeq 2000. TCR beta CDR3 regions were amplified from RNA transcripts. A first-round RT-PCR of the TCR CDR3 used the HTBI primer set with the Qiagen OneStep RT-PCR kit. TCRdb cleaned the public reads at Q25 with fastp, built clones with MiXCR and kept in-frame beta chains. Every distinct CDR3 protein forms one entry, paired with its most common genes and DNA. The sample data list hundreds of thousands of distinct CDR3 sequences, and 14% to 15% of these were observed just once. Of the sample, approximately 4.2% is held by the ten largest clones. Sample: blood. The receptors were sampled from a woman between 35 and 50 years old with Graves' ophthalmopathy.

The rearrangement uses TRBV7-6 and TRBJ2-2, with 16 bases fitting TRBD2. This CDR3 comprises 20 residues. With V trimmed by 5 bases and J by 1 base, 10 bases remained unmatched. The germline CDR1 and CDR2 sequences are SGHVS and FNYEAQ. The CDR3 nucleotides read TGTGCCAGCAGCGAGTTCCCGGGACTAGCGGGAGGGATGAACACCGGGGAGCTGTTTTTT. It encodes CASSEFPGLAGGMNTGELFF.

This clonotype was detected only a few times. DNA for the CDR3: TGTGCCAGCAGTTTATATCCAGGGGGAAGTAACACCGGGGAGCTGTTTTTT. The encoded protein is CASSLYPGGSNTGELFF. The chain employs TRBV27 and TRBJ2-2; 7 nucleotides match TRBD1. CDR3 size: 17 residues. In germline, CDR1 is MNHEY, CDR2 SMNVEV (reference sequence). V shed 1 base and J 2 bases; nucleotides not matched to a gene: 7.

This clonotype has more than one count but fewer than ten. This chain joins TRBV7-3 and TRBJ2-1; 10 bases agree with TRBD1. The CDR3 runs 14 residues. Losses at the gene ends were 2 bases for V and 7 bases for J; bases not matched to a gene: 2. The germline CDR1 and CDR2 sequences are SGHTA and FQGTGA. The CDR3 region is CASSLRDRGNEQFF. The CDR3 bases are TGTGCCAGCAGCTTACGGGACAGGGGTAATGAGCAGTTCTTC.

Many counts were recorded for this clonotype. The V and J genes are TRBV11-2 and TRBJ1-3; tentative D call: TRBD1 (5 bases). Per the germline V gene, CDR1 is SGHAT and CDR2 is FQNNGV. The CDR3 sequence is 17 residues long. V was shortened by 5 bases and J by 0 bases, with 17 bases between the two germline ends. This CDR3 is CASSPTSHRFSGNTIYF. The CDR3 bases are TGTGCCAGCAGCCCCACCTCCCACAGGTTCTCTGGAAACACCATATATTTT.

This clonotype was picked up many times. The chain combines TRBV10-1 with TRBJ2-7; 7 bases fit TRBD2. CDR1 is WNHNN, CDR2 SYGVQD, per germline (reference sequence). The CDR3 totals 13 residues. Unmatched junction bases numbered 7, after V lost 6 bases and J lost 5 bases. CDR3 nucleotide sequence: TGCGCCAGCAGCACCGGGACTAACAACGAGCAGTACTTC. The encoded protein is CASSTGTNNEQYF.

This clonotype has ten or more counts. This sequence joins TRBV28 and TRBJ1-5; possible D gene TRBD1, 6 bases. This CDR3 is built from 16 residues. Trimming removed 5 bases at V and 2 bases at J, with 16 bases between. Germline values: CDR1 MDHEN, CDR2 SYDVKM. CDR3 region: CASSETGPAGNQPQHF. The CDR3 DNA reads TGTGCCAGCAGTGAAACAGGGCCCGCGGGCAATCAGCCCCAGCATTTT.

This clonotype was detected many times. The CDR3 is CSVEFTGGSTDTQYF. The CDR3 DNA sequence: TGCAGCGTTGAATTCACAGGGGGTAGCACAGATACGCAGTATTTT. V usage is TRBV29-1 and J usage is TRBJ2-3, with 8 bases aligning to TRBD1. CDR1 and CDR2 (germline): SQVTM, ANQGSEA. This CDR3 has 15 residues. J gave up 0 bases and V 2 bases, and 4 bases lay outside the gene matches.

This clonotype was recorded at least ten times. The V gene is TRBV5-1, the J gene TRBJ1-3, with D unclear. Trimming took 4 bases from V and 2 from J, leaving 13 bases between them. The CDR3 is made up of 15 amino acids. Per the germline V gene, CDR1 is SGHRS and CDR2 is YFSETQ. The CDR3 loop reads CASSVTAGAGNTIYF. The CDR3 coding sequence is TGCGCCAGCAGCGTCACAGCGGGCGCTGGAAACACCATATATTTT.

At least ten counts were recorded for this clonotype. CDR3 protein: CASSGPSRQGRRETQYF. The CDR3 DNA follows: TGTGCCAGCAGCGGCCCTTCGAGACAGGGACGTCGAGAGACCCAGTACTTC. The J gene is TRBJ2-5, the V gene TRBV28; 7 bases match TRBD1. The germline CDR1 and CDR2 sequences are MDHEN and SYDVKM. The CDR3 has 17 residues. After removal of 6 bases from V and 4 bases from J, the junction contained 17 bases not matched to a gene.

As DNA, the CDR3 is TGTGCCAGCAGTTCGAACCTTAGAGATGGCTACACCTTC. It yields the protein CASSSNLRDGYTF. The chain combines TRBV6-2 or TRBV6-3 with TRBJ1-2, with D unclear. Germline V gene data show CDR1 as MNHEY and CDR2 as SVGEGT. V was trimmed by 4 bases and J by 6 bases, leaving 12 bases between them. CDR3 length: 13 residues.

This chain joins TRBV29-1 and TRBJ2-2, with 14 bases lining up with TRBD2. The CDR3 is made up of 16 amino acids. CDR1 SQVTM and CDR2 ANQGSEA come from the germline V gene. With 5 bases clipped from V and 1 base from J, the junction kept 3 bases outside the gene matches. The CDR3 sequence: CSVRLAGGMNTGELFF. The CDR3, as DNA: TGCAGCGTTAGACTAGCGGGAGGGATGAACACCGGGGAGCTGTTTTTT.

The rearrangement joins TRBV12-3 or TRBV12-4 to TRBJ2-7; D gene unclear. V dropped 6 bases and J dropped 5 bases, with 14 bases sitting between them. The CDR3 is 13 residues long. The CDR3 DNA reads TGTGCCAGCAGCAATCGACATGCGGACGAGCAGTACTTC. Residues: CASSNRHADEQYF.

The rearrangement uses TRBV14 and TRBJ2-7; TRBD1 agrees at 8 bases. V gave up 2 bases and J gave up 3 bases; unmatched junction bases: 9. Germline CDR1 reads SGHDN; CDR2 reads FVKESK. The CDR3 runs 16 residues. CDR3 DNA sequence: TGTGCCAGCAGCCAACGCCGGGACAGGAAGTACTACGAGCAGTACTTC. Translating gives CASSQRRDRKYYEQYF.

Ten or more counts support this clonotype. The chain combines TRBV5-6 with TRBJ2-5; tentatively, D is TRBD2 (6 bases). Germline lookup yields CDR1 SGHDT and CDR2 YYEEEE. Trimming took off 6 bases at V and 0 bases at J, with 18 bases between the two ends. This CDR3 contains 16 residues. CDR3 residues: CASTLGPSEYQETQYF. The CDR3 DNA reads TGTGCCAGCACCCTGGGACCTAGCGAGTACCAAGAGACCCAGTACTTC.